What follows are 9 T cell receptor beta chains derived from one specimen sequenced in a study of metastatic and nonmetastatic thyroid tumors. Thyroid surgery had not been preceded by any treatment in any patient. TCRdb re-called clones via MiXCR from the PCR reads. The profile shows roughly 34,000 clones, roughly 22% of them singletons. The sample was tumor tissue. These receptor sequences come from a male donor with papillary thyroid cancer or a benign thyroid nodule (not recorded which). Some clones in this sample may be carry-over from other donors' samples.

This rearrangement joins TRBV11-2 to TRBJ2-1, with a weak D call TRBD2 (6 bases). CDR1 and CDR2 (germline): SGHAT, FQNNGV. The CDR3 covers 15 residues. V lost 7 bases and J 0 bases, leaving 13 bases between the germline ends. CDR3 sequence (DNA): TGTGCCAGCATCTCACGACTAGACTCCTACAATGAGCAGTTCTTC. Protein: CASISRLDSYNEQFF.

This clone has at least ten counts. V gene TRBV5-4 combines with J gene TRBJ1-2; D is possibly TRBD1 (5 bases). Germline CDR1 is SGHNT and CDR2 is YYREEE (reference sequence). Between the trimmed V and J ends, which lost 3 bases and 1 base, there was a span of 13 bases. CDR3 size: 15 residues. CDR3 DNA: TGTGCCAGCAGCTGGGGACGGGCGAATAACTATGGCTACACCTTC. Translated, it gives CASSWGRANNYGYTF.

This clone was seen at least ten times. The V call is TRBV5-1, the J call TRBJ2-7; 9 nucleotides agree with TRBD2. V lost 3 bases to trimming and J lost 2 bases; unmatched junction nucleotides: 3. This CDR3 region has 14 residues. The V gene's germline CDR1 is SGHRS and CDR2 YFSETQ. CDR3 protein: CASSSSGATYEQYF. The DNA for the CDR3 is TGCGCCAGCAGCTCTAGCGGGGCCACCTACGAGCAGTACTTC. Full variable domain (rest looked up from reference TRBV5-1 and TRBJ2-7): KAGVTQTPRYLIKTRGQQVTLSCSPISGHRSVSWYQQTPGQGLQFLFEYFSETQRNKGNFPGRFSGRQFSNSRSEMNVSTLELGDSALYLCASSSSGATYEQYFGPGTRLTVT.

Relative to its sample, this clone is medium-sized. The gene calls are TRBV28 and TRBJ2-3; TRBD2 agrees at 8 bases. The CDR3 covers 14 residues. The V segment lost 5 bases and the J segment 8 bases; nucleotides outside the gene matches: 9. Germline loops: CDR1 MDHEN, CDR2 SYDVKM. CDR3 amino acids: CASSIPSGWVTQYF. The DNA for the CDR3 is TGTGCCAGCAGTATACCTAGCGGGTGGGTTACGCAGTATTTT.

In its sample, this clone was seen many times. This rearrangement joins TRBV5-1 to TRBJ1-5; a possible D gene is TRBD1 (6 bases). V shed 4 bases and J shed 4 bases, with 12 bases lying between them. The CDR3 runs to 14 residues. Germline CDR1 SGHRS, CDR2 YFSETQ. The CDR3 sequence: CASSPWGLNQPQHF. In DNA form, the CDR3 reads TGCGCCAGCAGCCCCTGGGGGCTAAATCAGCCCCAGCATTTT.

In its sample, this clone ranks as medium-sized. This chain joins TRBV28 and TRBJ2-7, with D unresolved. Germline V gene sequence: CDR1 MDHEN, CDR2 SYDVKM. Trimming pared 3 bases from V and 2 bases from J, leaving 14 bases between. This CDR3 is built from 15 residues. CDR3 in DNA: TGTGCCAGCAGTTTGTGGGTATCCATGCCCTACGAGCAGTACTTC. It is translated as CASSLWVSMPYEQYF.

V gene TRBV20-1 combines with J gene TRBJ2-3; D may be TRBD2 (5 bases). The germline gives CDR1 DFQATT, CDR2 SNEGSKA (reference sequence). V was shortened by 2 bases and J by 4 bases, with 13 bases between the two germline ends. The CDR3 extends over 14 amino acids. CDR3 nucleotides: TGCAGTGCTAGACCCGGGAAGTGGTCAGATACGCAGTATTTT. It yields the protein CSARPGKWSDTQYF.

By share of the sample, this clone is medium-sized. The CDR3 nucleotides read TGTGCCAGTAGTAGGAGACACAATAGCAATCAGCCCCAGCATTTT. Translating gives CASSRRHNSNQPQHF. The V and J genes are TRBV19 and TRBJ1-5; D is undetermined. CDR1 is LNHDA, CDR2 SQIVND, per germline (reference sequence). CDR3 length: 15 residues. V gave up 4 bases and J gave up 0 bases, with 10 bases separating them.

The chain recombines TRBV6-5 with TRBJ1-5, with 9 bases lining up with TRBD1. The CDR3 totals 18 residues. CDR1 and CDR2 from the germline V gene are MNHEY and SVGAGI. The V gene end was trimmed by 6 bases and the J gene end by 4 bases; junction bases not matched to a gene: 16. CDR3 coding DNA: TGTGCCAGCAGCTTTCCGGGACAGGGACATTGGAGTAATCAGCCCCAGCATTTT. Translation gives CASSFPGQGHWSNQPQHF.